This T cell receptor (beta chain) derives from a study of cytomegalovirus exposure and HLA in healthy donors. This PCR relied on a set of 60 Vbeta primers and 13 Jbeta primers. Some clones are missing from TCRdb's copy, which holds only in-frame ones; the method was immunoSEQ multiplex PCR. This table has 150,000 to 200,000 clones, about 65% appearing once. The study, taken as a whole, reports: Usually a TCR sequence was rare, but some public TCRs were found in many donors. Across all donors, roughly uniform sequencing depth was an assumption of the presence/absence analyses.

A word on this clone: Its target is not known.

The length of the CDR3 is 16 residues. The V end was cut by 3 bases, the J end by 3 bases, with 15 bases between. The germline V gene has CDR1 KGHSH and CDR2 LQKENI. The rearrangement uses TRBV18 and TRBJ1-5; possibly TRBD1 for D (6 bases). This receptor was identified in a girl aged 10-17 years in good health and CMV-seronegative. The sample was PBMCs. CDR3 nucleotides: TGTGCCAGCTCACCGGAGGGGGAGGGGAACAATCAGCCCCAGCATTTT. Its translation: CASSPEGEGNNQPQHF.